The 14 T cell receptor beta chains reported below all come from one sample, sequenced in a study of PD-1 blockade in classical Hodgkin lymphoma. After autologous stem cell transplantation all patients relapsed, and prior brentuximab vedotin exposure differed between cohorts. TCRdb's table, derived via immunoSEQ multiplex PCR, lists solely in-frame clones and lacks some. The sample has about 97,000 clones; over 80% are singletons. Sequencing used peripheral blood mononuclear cells (PBMCs), obtained at baseline. These receptors originate from a human donor with classical Hodgkin lymphoma.

The chain employs TRBV15 and TRBJ2-1, with D maybe TRBD2 (6 bases). CDR1 and CDR2 from the germline V gene are LNHNV and YYDKDF (reference sequence). The CDR3 is 16 residues long. With 0 bases removed from V and 7 bases from J, the gap between germline ends came to 16 bases. The CDR3 region is CATSRDWGGRTNEQFF. The CDR3 DNA reads as TGTGCCACCAGCAGAGATTGGGGAGGACGGACGAATGAGCAGTTCTTC.

The chain carries TRBV11-2 and TRBJ1-3, with a weak D call TRBD1 (5 bases). V shed 3 bases and J shed 2 bases, with 8 bases lying between them. In germline, CDR1 is SGHAT, CDR2 FQNNGV. The CDR3 has 14 residues. CDR3 coding DNA: TGTGCCAGCAGCTTGATCAGGGCTGGAAACACCATATATTTT. Amino acids: CASSLIRAGNTIYF.

This CDR3 reads CASSLGLAGDTGELFF. The CDR3 nucleotides are TGTGCCAGCAGCTTGGGACTAGCGGGTGACACCGGGGAGCTGTTTTTT. This rearrangement joins TRBV5-4 to TRBJ2-2, with 10 bases aligning to TRBD2. The V segment lost 0 bases and the J segment 3 bases; nucleotides outside the gene matches: 2. The CDR3 has 16 residues. CDR1 is SGHNT, CDR2 YYREEE, per germline (reference sequence).

V is TRBV19 and J is TRBJ2-2; D possibly matches TRBD1 or TRBD2 (5 bases each). Trimming removed 3 bases from V and 1 base from J, with 6 bases in between. Germline CDR1 is LNHDA and CDR2 is SQIVND (reference sequence). The CDR3 spans 14 residues. CDR3 protein: CASSIGGNTGELFF. In DNA, the CDR3 is TGTGCCAGTAGTATTGGGGGGAACACCGGGGAGCTGTTTTTT.

This clone was recorded a few times. J is TRBJ2-3 and V is TRBV5-1, with D maybe TRBD2 (5 bases). The CDR3 has 13 amino acids. Deletions cut 1 base from V and 6 bases from J, with 9 bases between. Germline values: CDR1 SGHRS, CDR2 YFSETQ. The DNA for the CDR3 is TGCGCCAGCAGCTTGAGGTCGGGGGATACGCAGTATTTT. It is translated as CASSLRSGDTQYF.

The chain links TRBV7-6 to TRBJ2-7; no clear D gene. Germline CDR1 and CDR2: SGHVS and FNYEAQ. V was shortened by 0 bases and J by 5 bases, with 8 bases between the two germline ends. The CDR3 has 13 amino acids. CDR3 DNA: TGTGCCAGCAGCTTAGCCGGGTTAGACGAGCAGTACTTC. It codes for CASSLAGLDEQYF.

This clone has a handful of counts. The chain links TRBV6-1 to TRBJ2-7; no firm D call. Trimming pared 8 bases from V and 0 bases from J, leaving 14 bases between. Looked up from germline, CDR1 is MNHNS and CDR2 is SASEGT. CDR3 length equals 14 residues. The CDR3 DNA reads TGTGCCAGCGCCCCAGGCCTGAGCTCCTACGAGCAGTACTTC. Its protein is CASAPGLSSYEQYF.

CDR3 DNA: TGTGCCAGCAGTGAACGGTCTGGGGCCAACGTCCTGACTTTC. Amino acids: CASSERSGANVLTF. V gene TRBV2 combines with J gene TRBJ2-6; the D is unclear. The germline V and J ends were trimmed by 2 bases and 1 base, with 3 bases remaining between them. CDR3 length: 14 amino acids. CDR1 is SNHLY, CDR2 FYNNEI, per germline.

This sequence joins TRBV13 and TRBJ1-4, with D possibly being TRBD1 (6 bases). V dropped 6 bases and J dropped 4 bases, with 18 bases sitting between them. The CDR3 has 16 amino acids. The germline V gene encodes CDR1 PRHDT and CDR2 FYEKMQ (reference sequence). The chain's CDR3 is CASRPGVGKVNEKLFF. CDR3 coding DNA: TGTGCCAGCAGACCAGGGGTCGGAAAGGTTAATGAAAAACTGTTTTTT.

This rearrangement joins TRBV9 to TRBJ2-7, with D possibly being TRBD1 (6 bases). Trimming stripped 0 bases from V and 6 bases from J, with 16 bases between. This CDR3 is 15 amino acids long. Germline CDR1 and CDR2: SGDLS and YYNGEE. DNA of the CDR3: TGTGCCAGCAGCGTAGCACTTACAGGGATTGGCGAGCAGTACTTC. Its protein is CASSVALTGIGEQYF.

The chain is built from TRBV12-5 and TRBJ2-2; TRBD2 aligns across 7 bases. CDR3 length equals 15 residues. The V gene end was trimmed by 5 bases and the J gene end by 4 bases; junction bases not matched to a gene: 7. Per the germline V gene, CDR1 is LGHNT and CDR2 is FRNRAP. The DNA for the CDR3 is TGTGCTAGTGGTCCTCAGGGAGGGGCCACCGGGGAGCTGTTTTTT. Translated: CASGPQGGATGELFF.

This chain connects TRBV27 to TRBJ2-1; 8 positions match TRBD2. This CDR3 comprises 13 residues. V lost 6 bases, J lost 4 bases, and 2 bases stayed unmatched. Germline V gives CDR1 MNHEY, CDR2 SMNVEV (reference sequence). In nucleotides, the CDR3 is TGTGCCAGCAGGCTAGCGGGTTACAATGAGCAGTTCTTC. This codes for CASRLAGYNEQFF.

The rearrangement links TRBV27 to TRBJ1-1, with 9 bases aligning to TRBD1. V trimming: 6 bases; J trimming: 7 bases; junction bases outside the gene matches: 6. The V gene's germline CDR1 is MNHEY and CDR2 SMNVEV (reference sequence). The CDR3 is 13 residues long. The CDR3 loop is CASSRDREGEAFF. The CDR3 DNA sequence: TGTGCCAGCAGCCGGGACAGGGAAGGTGAAGCTTTCTTT.

This chain uses TRBV7-9 with TRBJ1-4, with D possibly TRBD1 on 5 matching bases. This CDR3 is 15 amino acids long. Trimming stripped 1 base from V and 3 bases from J, with 9 bases between. Germline V gives CDR1 SEHNR, CDR2 FQNEAQ (reference sequence). The CDR3 DNA reads TGTGCCAGCAGCTTAGGAGGAGGGGCTAATGAAAAACTGTTTTTT. The encoded protein is CASSLGGGANEKLFF. The entire variable domain, with the rest obtained from reference TRBV7-9 and TRBJ1-4, is as follows: DTGVSQNPRHKITKRGQNVTFRCDPISEHNRLYWYRQTLGQGPEFLTYFQNEAQLEKSRLLSDRFSAERPKGSFSTLEIQRTEQGDSAMYLCASSLGGGANEKLFFGSGTQLSVL.